A single sample gave rise to the 2 T cell receptor beta chains below, sequenced in a study of T cell repertoires in cytomegalovirus infection. What these receptors recognize is not known. TCRdb processed the reads anew with MiXCR; each CDR3 protein has one entry. The data contain about 89,000 distinct CDR3 sequences, approximately 32% of them singletons. Here the sequenced sample was CD8+ T cells from cultured PBMCs, taken from culture after CMV antigen stimulation. The origin of the receptors is a human donor in good health (CMV status not recorded). Some clones in this sample may be carry-over from other donors' samples.

The chain links TRBV5-1 to TRBJ2-5, with 7 bases aligning to TRBD1. The germline V gene has CDR1 SGHRS and CDR2 YFSETQ. V shed 4 bases, J shed 3 bases, and the junction held 6 bases outside the gene matches. The CDR3 has 14 amino acids. The CDR3 coding sequence is TGCGCCAGCAGCCTAGGGACAGACGAAGAGACCCAGTACTTC. Its protein is CASSLGTDEETQYF.

This rearrangement joins TRBV12-3 or TRBV12-4 to TRBJ2-2; D is ambiguous. The CDR3 is made up of 16 amino acids. V was trimmed by 4 bases and J by 1 base, leaving 13 bases between them. The CDR3 DNA is TGTGCCAGCAGTTCTGAGACCGAGAGGAACACCGGGGAGCTGTTTTTT. Its protein is CASSSETERNTGELFF.